The T cell receptor (beta chain) described here comes from a study of T-cell reconstitution after alpha-beta-depleted transplantation in children. Molecular barcoding with unique molecular identifiers was used for the TCRbeta library. TCRdb re-derived calls from the PCR reads in MiXCR, one entry per CDR3 protein. The sample shows hundreds of thousands of distinct CDR3 sequences, 18% of them seen only once. The CDR3 covers 12 residues. V was shortened by 6 bases and J by 9 bases, with 12 bases between the two germline ends. The chain uses TRBV12-3 or TRBV12-4 and TRBJ2-1, with D perhaps TRBD2 (5 bases). The source material was PBMCs from the stem cell graft donor, sampled from the stem cell graft. The TCR sequence derives from a human donor who donated a stem cell graft to a child with acute lymphoblastic leukemia. This chain's CDR3 is CASRWGAVEQFF. The CDR3 region has the DNA TGTGCCAGCAGATGGGGAGCGGTTGAGCAGTTCTTC.